What follows are 3 T cell receptor beta chains derived from one specimen sequenced in a study of T cells after yellow fever vaccination. TCRdb analysed the 5' RACE reads with MiXCR anew, one entry per CDR3 protein. The data show around 530,000 distinct CDR3 sequences, about a sixth seen once. This specimen consisted of PBMCs, obtained around 5 days after the first yellow fever vaccination. These receptor sequences come from a man in his late teens or twenties who received the YFV17D yellow fever vaccine.

This clonotype appeared a few times. The chain combines TRBV5-1 with TRBJ2-3, with 7 bases matching TRBD1. The CDR3 has 14 amino acids. Per germline, CDR1 SGHRS and CDR2 YFSETQ. The J segment lost 2 bases and the V segment lost 4 bases, leaving 4 bases of the junction unmatched. The CDR3 region is CASSQGGPTDTQYF. CDR3 coding DNA: TGCGCCAGCAGCCAAGGGGGCCCCACAGATACGCAGTATTTT.

The chain is built from TRBV7-2 and TRBJ2-3, with unresolved D. There are 14 residues in the CDR3. The V and J ends lost 9 bases and 1 base respectively, with 14 bases between them. Germline CDR1 is SGHTA and CDR2 is FQGNSA. DNA for the CDR3: TGTGCCAGTCGGGCGGCGCCGGGCACAGATACGCAGTATTTT. Amino acid sequence: CASRAAPGTDTQYF.

The gene calls are TRBV7-2 and TRBJ2-3; a possible D gene is TRBD2 (6 bases). CDR3 length: 15 amino acids. V was cut by 5 bases and J by 5 bases, with 17 bases left in between. Per germline, CDR1 SGHTA and CDR2 FQGNSA. Written as DNA, the CDR3 is TGTGCCAGCAGCCGCGAAGGAGGGAACCAAGATACGCAGTATTTT. Translation: CASSREGGNQDTQYF.